A single TCR beta chain is shown here with its context. Under the authors' procedure: Amplification with reference gene primers provided the estimates of nucleated cell counts. Sequenced by immunoSEQ multiplex PCR; TCRdb stores in-frame clones only, minus some. V, J and clone size are those of that table, while D and trimming were read from the DNA. The sample lists tens of thousands of clones; 89% were seen once. V dropped 6 bases and J dropped 3 bases, with 11 bases sitting between them. This CDR3 region has 13 residues. CDR1 is MNHEY, CDR2 SVGAGI, per germline. The data originate from a study of blood T cell repertoires in COVID-19. Study context: The study drew acute and convalescent COVID-19 samples from the United States, Italy and Spain. T cells, B-cell-depleted T cells, or PBMCs supplied cDNA or gDNA.

The receptor's source is a man aged 55 to 69 with active COVID-19. Sequencing used peripheral blood. The chain is built from TRBV6-5 and TRBJ1-1; D is unclear. The CDR3 region is CASRRAADTEAFF. Written as DNA, the CDR3 is TGTGCCAGCAGGCGGGCGGCGGACACTGAAGCTTTCTTT.